The clone carrying this T cell receptor beta chain was seen just once. Its antigen remains unidentified. This sample is drawn from a study of T cells in Graves' hyperthyroidism and ophthalmopathy. Notes on the study in general: Blood also showed most of the thyroid clonotypes that were expanded above 0.001. Ophthalmopathy was model-predicted a median roughly 6.3 months pre-onset.

What was amplified from RNA transcripts were TCR beta CDR3 regions. First-round RT-PCR targeting the TCR CDR3 was performed with the HTBI primer set. One entry per CDR3 protein, called by TCRdb with MiXCR from the multiplex PCR reads. Of 500,000 to 600,000 distinct CDR3 sequences in the sample, 40% to 50% were seen once. Looked up from germline, CDR1 is SGHTA and CDR2 is FQGNSA. The V and J ends lost 5 bases and 6 bases, in that order; junction bases with no gene match: 7. The CDR3 spans 14 residues. Based on clinical symptoms, serum thyroxine and TRAb, thyroid ultrasound and orbital computed tomography, diagnoses were reached.

The V call is TRBV7-2, the J call TRBJ2-7; TRBD1 agrees at 10 bases. The specimen sequenced was peripheral blood or thyroid tissue (not recorded which). This TCR derives from an adult woman with Graves' disease, either hyperthyroidism or ophthalmopathy (not recorded which). CDR3 coding DNA: TGTGCCAGCAGCCCCGCCGGGACAGGGGTCGAGCAGTACTTC. Residues: CASSPAGTGVEQYF.